The rows below give T cell receptor beta chains drawn from one sample of a study of cytomegalovirus exposure and HLA in healthy donors. Sequencing used immunoSEQ multiplex PCR; TCRdb keeps in-frame clones, though not all of them. The profile shows some 200,000 clones, roughly 79% of them singletons. Sequenced material: PBMCs. The receptors here all came from a woman aged 40 to 50 in good health and CMV-seronegative. CDR3s include the opening cysteine and the closing phenylalanine or tryptophan. D genes are given only for firm matches. Size is omitted from some rows. Given values are once, few, many or a class for expanded clones.

.	.	TRBV7-8	TRBJ1-1	TGTGCCAGCAGCAGGGGGACGGCGAACACTGAAGCTTTCTTT	CASSRGTANTEAFF
.	once	TRBV28	TRBJ1-1	TGTGCCAGCAGGGGGGGGTTGAACACTGAAGCTTTCTTT	CASRGGLNTEAFF
TRBD2	.	TRBV7-9	TRBJ2-1	TGTGCCAGCAGCTTAGGAGCGGGGGATGAGCAGTTCTTC	CASSLGAGDEQFF
.	.	TRBV5-8	TRBJ1-2	TGTGCCAGCAGCTTGGTTCCGTCCCAGGTTCTTTATGGCTACACCTTC	CASSLVPSQVLYGYTF
.	.	TRBV2	TRBJ1-1	TGTGCCACCCGAGGGGGGAACACTGAAGCTTTCTTT	CATRGGNTEAFF
.	.	TRBV5-6	TRBJ1-1	TGTGCCAGCAGCAGCAGGGGCGTATTTCCTGAAGCTTTCTTT	CASSSRGVFPEAFF
.	.	TRBV4-1	TRBJ1-2	TGCGCCAGCAGCCAAGAGGCGGGCCCTGGCTACACCTTC	CASSQEAGPGYTF
.	.	TRBV30	TRBJ2-6	TGTGCCTGGAGTCTTACAGGGTCTGGGGCCAACGTCCTGACTTTC	CAWSLTGSGANVLTF
TRBD1	.	TRBV7-9	TRBJ2-2	TGTGCCAGCAGGACAGGGGGGGCCGGGGAGCTGTTTTTT	CASRTGGAGELFF
.	.	TRBV13	TRBJ2-7	TGTGCCAGCAGCTTAGGACTAGCCCCCTACGAGCAGTACTTC	CASSLGLAPYEQYF
.	.	TRBV19	TRBJ1-2	TGTGCCAGTAGTTTCGACAGTCCCGGAAGCTATGGCTACACCTTC	CASSFDSPGSYGYTF
TRBD1	once	TRBV6-5	TRBJ1-4	TGTGCCAGCAGTTACGAAAAGACAGGGGCCGTCAGTAGGCTGTTTTTT	CASSYEKTGAVSRLFF
TRBD1	.	TRBV7-6	TRBJ1-1	TGTGCCAGCAGCTTAGTGCAGGGGGCGAACACTGAAGCTTTCTTT	CASSLVQGANTEAFF
.	.	TRBV19	TRBJ2-1	TGTGCCAGTAGTATAGAGGGGGGCTCCTACAATGAGCAGTTCTTC	CASSIEGGSYNEQFF